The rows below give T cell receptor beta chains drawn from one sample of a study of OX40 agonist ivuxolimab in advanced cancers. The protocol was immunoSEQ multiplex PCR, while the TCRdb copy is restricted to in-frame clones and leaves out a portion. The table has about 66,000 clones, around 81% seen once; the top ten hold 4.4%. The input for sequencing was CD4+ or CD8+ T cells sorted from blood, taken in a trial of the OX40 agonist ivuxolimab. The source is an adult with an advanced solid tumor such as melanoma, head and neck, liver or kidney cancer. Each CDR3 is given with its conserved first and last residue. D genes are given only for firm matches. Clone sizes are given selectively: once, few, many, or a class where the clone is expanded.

CDR3: CASSDRYGGYTF
DNA: TGTGCCAGCAGTGACAGGTACGGCGGCTACACCTTC
V: TRBV6-1
D: NA
J: TRBJ1-2
size: NA
length: 12

CDR3: CASRPLKHLEETQYF
DNA: TGTGCCAGCAGGCCTTTGAAACACTTGGAAGAGACCCAGTACTTC
V: TRBV6-1
D: NA
J: TRBJ2-5
size: NA
length: 15

CDR3: CASSPGSSNQPQHF
DNA: TGTGCCAGCAGCCCAGGAAGTAGCAATCAGCCCCAGCATTTT
V: TRBV6-5
D: NA
J: TRBJ1-5
size: NA
length: 14

CDR3: CASTGGTLGTDTQYF
DNA: TGCGCCAGCACAGGAGGGACCCTCGGTACAGATACGCAGTATTTT
V: TRBV5-1
D: NA
J: TRBJ2-3
size: NA
length: 15

CDR3: CASTGVTQRPQYF
DNA: TGTGCCAGCACCGGGGTAACCCAGAGACCCCAGTACTTC
V: TRBV7-8
D: NA
J: TRBJ2-5
size: NA
length: 13

CDR3: CASSMTGIKGQFF
DNA: TGTGCCAGCAGCATGACAGGGATCAAAGGGCAGTTCTTC
V: TRBV11-1
D: TRBD1
J: TRBJ2-1
size: NA
length: 13

CDR3: CASSSDFGGGAGTDTQYF
DNA: TGTGCCAGCAGCAGCGACTTTGGTGGGGGGGCGGGCACAGATACGCAGTATTTT
V: TRBV5-6
D: NA
J: TRBJ2-3
size: NA
length: 18

CDR3: CASSQYLGGQSRGGYTF
DNA: TGTGCCAGCAGCCAATACTTGGGGGGACAGTCACGAGGCGGCTACACCTTC
V: TRBV14
D: TRBD1
J: TRBJ1-2
size: NA
length: 17

CDR3: CASSLESDSTDTQYF
DNA: TGTGCCAGCAGCTTAGAGTCCGACAGCACAGATACGCAGTATTTT
V: TRBV7-2
D: NA
J: TRBJ2-3
size: NA
length: 15

CDR3: CATSRDGRMNTEAFF
DNA: TGTGCCACCAGCAGAGATGGAAGAATGAACACTGAAGCTTTCTTT
V: TRBV15
D: NA
J: TRBJ1-1
size: NA
length: 15

CDR3: CASSRLGGADTEAFF
DNA: TGTGCCAGCAGCCGGTTGGGGGGCGCGGACACTGAAGCTTTCTTT
V: TRBV4-2
D: NA
J: TRBJ1-1
size: NA
length: 15

CDR3: CASSPIRSSYEQYF
DNA: TGTGCCAGCAGCCCAATAAGGAGCTCCTACGAGCAGTACTTC
V: TRBV6-1
D: NA
J: TRBJ2-7
size: NA
length: 14

CDR3: CASSYSVNTEAFF
DNA: TGTGCCAGCAGCTACTCAGTAAACACTGAAGCTTTCTTT
V: TRBV7-9
D: NA
J: TRBJ1-1
size: NA
length: 13

CDR3: CASSSHRTGGSYEQYF
DNA: TGTGCCAGCAGCTCTCACCGGACAGGGGGCTCCTACGAGCAGTACTTC
V: TRBV7-2
D: TRBD1
J: TRBJ2-7
size: NA
length: 16

CDR3: CASSDAGVYGYTF
DNA: TGTGCCAGCAGTGATGCAGGGGTCTATGGCTACACCTTC
V: TRBV25-1
D: NA
J: TRBJ1-2
size: NA
length: 13

CDR3: CASSVGGGASYEQYF
DNA: TGTGCCAGCAGTGTAGGAGGAGGGGCTTCCTACGAGCAGTACTTC
V: TRBV2
D: NA
J: TRBJ2-7
size: once
length: 15

CDR3: CASRVSNFDTEAFF
DNA: TGTGCCAGCCGTGTCTCGAACTTTGACACTGAAGCTTTCTTT
V: TRBV19
D: NA
J: TRBJ1-1
size: NA
length: 14

CDR3: CASSRQDCSGNTIYF
DNA: TGTGCCAGCAGCCGACAGGACTGCTCTGGAAACACCATATATTTT
V: TRBV5-4
D: NA
J: TRBJ1-3
size: NA
length: 15

CDR3: CASSLGGVETQYF
DNA: TGTGCCAGCAGCCTTGGGGGGGTAGAGACCCAGTACTTC
V: TRBV7-3
D: TRBD2
J: TRBJ2-5
size: NA
length: 13

CDR3: CASSLRAQQYF
DNA: TGTGCCAGCAGCTTGAGGGCCCAGCAGTACTTC
V: TRBV7-2
D: NA
J: TRBJ2-7
size: NA
length: 11

CDR3: CASSQLGSYEQYF
DNA: TGTGCCAGCAGCCAACTAGGTAGCTACGAGCAGTACTTC
V: TRBV7-3
D: NA
J: TRBJ2-7
size: NA
length: 13

CDR3: CASSSEGLAGEAQYF
DNA: TGCGCCAGCAGTTCCGAAGGACTAGCGGGGGAGGCGCAGTATTTT
V: TRBV5-1
D: TRBD2
J: TRBJ2-3
size: NA
length: 15

CDR3: CASSIDRVSGNTIYF
DNA: TGTGCCAGTAGTATCGACAGGGTGTCTGGGAACACCATATATTTT
V: TRBV19
D: TRBD1
J: TRBJ1-3
size: once
length: 15

CDR3: CASKESGGVSEKLFF
DNA: TGTGCCAGCAAGGAATCCGGGGGAGTGAGCGAAAAACTGTTTTTT
V: TRBV28
D: NA
J: TRBJ1-4
size: NA
length: 15

CDR3: CASSQERTDTQYF
DNA: TGTGCCAGCAGTCAAGAACGCACAGATACGCAGTATTTT
V: TRBV6-5
D: NA
J: TRBJ2-3
size: NA
length: 13

CDR3: CASSFTGGAATEAFF
DNA: TGTGCCAGCAGCTTTACAGGGGGTGCTGCCACTGAAGCTTTCTTT
V: TRBV14
D: TRBD1
J: TRBJ1-1
size: NA
length: 15

CDR3: CASSQDNRDSTDTQYF
DNA: TGTGCCAGCAGCCAAGATAACCGGGATAGCACAGATACGCAGTATTTT
V: TRBV4-2
D: NA
J: TRBJ2-3
size: NA
length: 16

CDR3: CASSSGTGERAFF
DNA: TGCGCCAGCAGCTCCGGGACAGGGGAGAGGGCTTTCTTT
V: TRBV5-1
D: TRBD1
J: TRBJ1-1
size: NA
length: 13

CDR3: CASRSASSSNQPQHF
DNA: TGTGCCAGTAGGAGTGCCTCTTCTAGCAATCAGCCCCAGCATTTT
V: TRBV19
D: NA
J: TRBJ1-5
size: NA
length: 15

CDR3: CASSHDAGTDNNEQFF
DNA: TGCGCCAGCAGTCACGACGCCGGGACAGATAACAATGAGCAGTTCTTC
V: TRBV23-1
D: TRBD1
J: TRBJ2-1
size: NA
length: 16

CDR3: CASSFTGTSDSYEQYF
DNA: TGCGCCAGCAGCTTTACCGGGACGTCCGACTCCTACGAGCAGTACTTC
V: TRBV4-1
D: NA
J: TRBJ2-7
size: NA
length: 16

CDR3: CASSYHEDAFEKLFF
DNA: TGTGCCAGCAGTTACCACGAGGACGCTTTTGAAAAACTGTTTTTT
V: TRBV6-5
D: NA
J: TRBJ1-4
size: NA
length: 15

CDR3: CASSLASGPNSPLHF
DNA: TGCGCCAGCAGCTTGGCCAGCGGCCCAAATTCACCCCTCCACTTT
V: TRBV5-1
D: NA
J: TRBJ1-6
size: NA
length: 15

CDR3: CASSFGALRGSQYF
DNA: TGTGCCAGCAGCTTTGGGGCCTTGAGGGGCTCCCAGTACTTC
V: TRBV5-6
D: NA
J: TRBJ2-5
size: NA
length: 14

CDR3: CASSESGSQPQHF
DNA: TGTGCCAGCAGCGAGAGCGGAAGTCAGCCCCAGCATTTT
V: TRBV7-9
D: NA
J: TRBJ1-5
size: NA
length: 13

CDR3: CASSLAGRFYGYTF
DNA: TGTGCCAGCAGCTTAGCCGGCAGGTTCTATGGCTACACCTTC
V: TRBV7-9
D: NA
J: TRBJ1-2
size: NA
length: 14

CDR3: CAIHREFNTEAFF
DNA: TGTGCCATACACAGGGAATTCAACACTGAAGCTTTCTTT
V: TRBV10-3
D: NA
J: TRBJ1-1
size: NA
length: 13

CDR3: CASSPGRGGYTF
DNA: TGCGCCAGCAGCCCCGGCCGGGGTGGCTACACCTTC
V: TRBV5-2
D: NA
J: TRBJ1-2
size: NA
length: 12

CDR3: CASSARRYNEQFF
DNA: TGTGCCAGCAGTGCAAGGCGTTACAATGAGCAGTTCTTC
V: TRBV2
D: NA
J: TRBJ2-1
size: NA
length: 13

CDR3: CASSLSSGYGNQPQHF
DNA: TGTGCCAGCAGCTTATCTTCCGGGTACGGTAATCAGCCCCAGCATTTT
V: TRBV7-9
D: NA
J: TRBJ1-5
size: NA
length: 16

CDR3: CASSEAALRTDTQYF
DNA: TGTGCCAGCAGTGAAGCGGCCCTCCGCACAGATACGCAGTATTTT
V: TRBV6-1
D: NA
J: TRBJ2-3
size: once
length: 15

CDR3: CASKGHGSGNTIYF
DNA: TGTGCCAGCAAAGGGCACGGCTCTGGAAACACCATATATTTT
V: TRBV6-1
D: NA
J: TRBJ1-3
size: NA
length: 14

CDR3: CASSLDARAAGPQFF
DNA: TGTGCCAGCAGCTTGGATGCTCGGGCAGCGGGGCCGCAGTTCTTC
V: TRBV5-5
D: TRBD2
J: TRBJ2-1
size: few
length: 15

CDR3: CASTTGTGASYYF
DNA: TGTGCCAGCACCACCGGGACAGGGGCCTCTTATTACTTC
V: TRBV7-9
D: TRBD1
J: TRBJ1-2
size: once
length: 13

CDR3: CASSLGHTVGGNTIYF
DNA: TGTGCCAGCAGCCTCGGACACACCGTCGGTGGAAACACCATATATTTT
V: TRBV7-9
D: NA
J: TRBJ1-3
size: NA
length: 16

CDR3: CASSLSQNTEAFF
DNA: TGTGCCAGCAGCTTATCCCAGAACACTGAAGCTTTCTTT
V: TRBV7-9
D: NA
J: TRBJ1-1
size: NA
length: 13

CDR3: CASRLQGYEQYF
DNA: TGTGCCAGCCGACTCCAGGGGTACGAGCAGTACTTC
V: TRBV28
D: NA
J: TRBJ2-7
size: NA
length: 12

CDR3: CASGLGRQEHGYTF
DNA: TGTGCTAGTGGTTTGGGGAGACAGGAGCATGGCTACACCTTC
V: TRBV12-5
D: NA
J: TRBJ1-2
size: NA
length: 14

CDR3: CASLGEWSGNTIYF
DNA: TGTGCCTCACTTGGGGAGTGGTCTGGAAACACCATATATTTT
V: TRBV19
D: NA
J: TRBJ1-3
size: NA
length: 14

CDR3: CASTSGGAPYNEQFF
DNA: TGTGCCAGTACTAGCGGGGGGGCCCCCTACAATGAGCAGTTCTTC
V: TRBV19
D: TRBD2
J: TRBJ2-1
size: NA
length: 15

CDR3: CASSGQTGAKETQYF
DNA: TGTGCCAGCAGTGGGCAGACAGGGGCTAAAGAGACCCAGTACTTC
V: TRBV6-1
D: TRBD1
J: TRBJ2-5
size: NA
length: 15

CDR3: CASSRQGDQPQHF
DNA: TGTGCCAGCAGTCGACAGGGAGATCAGCCCCAGCATTTT
V: TRBV6-6
D: TRBD1
J: TRBJ1-5
size: NA
length: 13

CDR3: CASSLYGGGNYEQYF
DNA: TGTGCCAGCAGCTTGTACGGGGGAGGAAACTACGAGCAGTACTTC
V: TRBV5-6
D: NA
J: TRBJ2-7
size: NA
length: 15

CDR3: CASSPSGGDNSPLHF
DNA: TGCGCCAGCAGCCCGAGCGGGGGCGATAATTCACCCCTCCACTTT
V: TRBV5-1
D: NA
J: TRBJ1-6
size: NA
length: 15

CDR3: CASSLPTTVPNSPLHF
DNA: TGTGCCAGCAGCTTACCGACGACAGTCCCGAATTCACCCCTCCACTTT
V: TRBV7-2
D: NA
J: TRBJ1-6
size: once
length: 16

CDR3: CASRRGQVNYEQYF
DNA: TGTGCCAGCCGAAGGGGACAGGTAAACTACGAGCAGTACTTC
V: TRBV27
D: TRBD1
J: TRBJ2-7
size: NA
length: 14

CDR3: CASSLAVGGNTEAFF
DNA: TGCGCCAGCAGCTTGGCTGTGGGAGGGAACACTGAAGCTTTCTTT
V: TRBV5-1
D: NA
J: TRBJ1-1
size: NA
length: 15

CDR3: CASSFGTDNPKWEKLFF
DNA: TGCGCCAGCAGCTTCGGGACAGATAACCCGAAGTGGGAAAAACTGTTTTTT
V: TRBV5-1
D: TRBD1
J: TRBJ1-4
size: NA
length: 17

CDR3: CASRDRGDQPQHF
DNA: TGTGCCAGCCGGGACAGGGGTGATCAGCCCCAGCATTTT
V: TRBV6-6
D: TRBD1
J: TRBJ1-5
size: NA
length: 13

CDR3: CASSEARASTSNQPQHF
DNA: TGTGCCAGCAGTGAAGCGCGCGCGAGTACTAGCAATCAGCCCCAGCATTTT
V: TRBV6-1
D: NA
J: TRBJ1-5
size: NA
length: 17